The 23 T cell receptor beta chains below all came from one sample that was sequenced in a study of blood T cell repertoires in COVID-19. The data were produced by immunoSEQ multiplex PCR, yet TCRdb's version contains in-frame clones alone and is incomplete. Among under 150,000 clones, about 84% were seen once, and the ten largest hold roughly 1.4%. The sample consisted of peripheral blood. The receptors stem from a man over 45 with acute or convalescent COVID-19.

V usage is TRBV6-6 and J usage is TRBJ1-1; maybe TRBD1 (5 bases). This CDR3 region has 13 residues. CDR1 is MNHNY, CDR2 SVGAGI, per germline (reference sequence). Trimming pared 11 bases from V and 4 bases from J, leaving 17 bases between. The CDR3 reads CAVGRGYGTEAFF. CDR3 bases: TGTGCCGTCGGAAGGGGCTATGGCACTGAAGCTTTCTTT.

The CDR3 DNA is TGCAGCGTTGAAGTACTGGGAGAGGGCACAGATACGCAGTATTTT. Residues: CSVEVLGEGTDTQYF. The chain employs TRBV29-1 and TRBJ2-3; tentative D call: TRBD2 (5 bases). The CDR3 is made up of 15 amino acids. V lost 1 base, J lost 1 base, and 12 bases lay in between. Germline V gene sequence: CDR1 SQVTM, CDR2 ANQGSEA.

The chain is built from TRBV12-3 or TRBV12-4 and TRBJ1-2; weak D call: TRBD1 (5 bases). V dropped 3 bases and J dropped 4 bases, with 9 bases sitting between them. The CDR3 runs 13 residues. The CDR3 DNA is TGTGCCAGCAGTTTGACAGACCTCTATGGCTACACCTTC. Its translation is CASSLTDLYGYTF.

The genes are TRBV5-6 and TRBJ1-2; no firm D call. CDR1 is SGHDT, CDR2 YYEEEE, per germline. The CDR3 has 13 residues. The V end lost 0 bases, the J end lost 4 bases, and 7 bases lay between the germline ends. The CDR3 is CASSLGALYGYTF. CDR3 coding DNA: TGTGCCAGCAGCTTGGGGGCGCTCTATGGCTACACCTTC.

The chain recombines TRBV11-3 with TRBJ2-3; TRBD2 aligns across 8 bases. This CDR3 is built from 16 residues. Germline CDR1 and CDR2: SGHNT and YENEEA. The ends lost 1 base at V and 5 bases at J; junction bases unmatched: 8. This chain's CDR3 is CASSLGLSGGQDTQYF. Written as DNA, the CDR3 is TGTGCCAGCAGCTTAGGTTTGTCGGGGGGGCAAGATACGCAGTATTTT.

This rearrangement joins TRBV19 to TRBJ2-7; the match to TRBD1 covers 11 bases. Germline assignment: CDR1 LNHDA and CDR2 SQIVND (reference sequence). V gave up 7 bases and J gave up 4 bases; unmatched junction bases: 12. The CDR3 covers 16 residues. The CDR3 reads CASTRTGGTPLYEQYF. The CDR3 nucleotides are TGTGCCAGTACAAGGACAGGGGGCACCCCCCTTTACGAGCAGTACTTC. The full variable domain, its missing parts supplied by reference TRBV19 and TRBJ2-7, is DGGITQSPKYLFRKEGQNVTLSCEQNLNHDAMYWYRQDPGQGLRLIYYSQIVNDFQKGDIAEGYSVSREKKESFPLTVTSAQKNPTAFYLCASTRTGGTPLYEQYFGPGTRLTVT.

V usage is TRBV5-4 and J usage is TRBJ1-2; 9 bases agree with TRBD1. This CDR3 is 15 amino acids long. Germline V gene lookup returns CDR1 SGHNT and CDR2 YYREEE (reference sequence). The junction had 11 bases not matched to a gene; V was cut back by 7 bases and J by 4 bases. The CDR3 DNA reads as TGTGCCAGCGGGACAGGGAAGTTAGGTGGCTATGGCTACACCTTC. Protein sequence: CASGTGKLGGYGYTF.

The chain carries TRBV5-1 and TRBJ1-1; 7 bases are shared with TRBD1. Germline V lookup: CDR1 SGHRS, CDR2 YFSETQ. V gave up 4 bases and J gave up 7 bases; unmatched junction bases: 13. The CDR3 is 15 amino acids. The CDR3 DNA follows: TGCGCCAGCAGCCCCCTGGTTCGACAGGGTGGTGAAGCTTTCTTT. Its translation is CASSPLVRQGGEAFF.

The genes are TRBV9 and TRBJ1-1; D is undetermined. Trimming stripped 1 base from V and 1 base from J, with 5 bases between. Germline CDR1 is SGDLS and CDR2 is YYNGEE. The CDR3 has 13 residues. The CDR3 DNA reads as TGTGCCAGCAGCGTATTATCGAACACTGAAGCTTTCTTT. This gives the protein CASSVLSNTEAFF.

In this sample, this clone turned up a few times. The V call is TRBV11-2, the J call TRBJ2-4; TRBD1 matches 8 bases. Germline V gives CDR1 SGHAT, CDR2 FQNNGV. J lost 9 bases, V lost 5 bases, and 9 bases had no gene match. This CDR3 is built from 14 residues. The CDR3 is CASSRPGTGGIQYF. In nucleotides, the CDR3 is TGTGCCAGCAGCCGCCCCGGGACAGGCGGCATTCAGTACTTC.

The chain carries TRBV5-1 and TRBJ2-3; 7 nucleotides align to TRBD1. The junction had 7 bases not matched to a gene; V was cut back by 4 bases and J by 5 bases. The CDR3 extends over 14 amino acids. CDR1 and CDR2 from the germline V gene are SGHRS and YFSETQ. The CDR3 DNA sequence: TGCGCCAGCAGCCTCGACAGGGTAGAAGATACGCAGTATTTT. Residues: CASSLDRVEDTQYF.

The CDR3 region is CASSQARDTLYTF. The CDR3 nucleotides are TGCGCCAGCAGCCAAGCCCGGGACACCCTCTACACCTTC. This chain uses TRBV4-1 with TRBJ1-2; possibly TRBD1 for D (6 bases). The V end was cut by 1 base, the J end by 10 bases, with 13 bases between. Germline V gene sequence: CDR1 MGHRA, CDR2 YSYEKL. The CDR3 runs to 13 residues.

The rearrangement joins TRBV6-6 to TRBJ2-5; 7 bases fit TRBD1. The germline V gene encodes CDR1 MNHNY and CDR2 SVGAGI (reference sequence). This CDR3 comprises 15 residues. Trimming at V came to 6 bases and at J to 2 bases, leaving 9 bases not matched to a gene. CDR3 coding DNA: TGTGCCAGCAGCAACAGGGGTGGGGGACAAGAGACCCAGTACTTC. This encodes CASSNRGGGQETQYF.

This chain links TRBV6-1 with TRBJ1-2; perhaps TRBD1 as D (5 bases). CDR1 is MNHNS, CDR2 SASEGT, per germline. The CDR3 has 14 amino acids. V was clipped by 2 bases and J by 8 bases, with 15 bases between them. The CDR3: CASSELGTGVGYTF. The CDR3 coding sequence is TGTGCCAGCAGTGAATTGGGTACAGGCGTCGGCTACACCTTC.

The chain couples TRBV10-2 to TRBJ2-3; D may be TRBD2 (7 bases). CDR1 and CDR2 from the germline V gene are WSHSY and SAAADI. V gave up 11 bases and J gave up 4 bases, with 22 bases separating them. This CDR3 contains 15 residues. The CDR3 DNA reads TGCGCCTCCAAGTGGGGGGGCCTCACGCCAGATACGCAGTATTTT. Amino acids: CASKWGGLTPDTQYF.

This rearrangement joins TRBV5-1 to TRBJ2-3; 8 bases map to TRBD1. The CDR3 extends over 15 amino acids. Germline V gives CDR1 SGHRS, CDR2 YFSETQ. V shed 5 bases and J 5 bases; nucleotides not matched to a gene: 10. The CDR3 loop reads CASSLAGQGGDTQYF. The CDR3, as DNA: TGCGCCAGCAGTCTCGCTGGACAGGGAGGAGATACGCAGTATTTT. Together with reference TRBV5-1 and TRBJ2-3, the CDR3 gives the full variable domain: KAGVTQTPRYLIKTRGQQVTLSCSPISGHRSVSWYQQTPGQGLQFLFEYFSETQRNKGNFPGRFSGRQFSNSRSEMNVSTLELGDSALYLCASSLAGQGGDTQYFGPGTRLTVL.

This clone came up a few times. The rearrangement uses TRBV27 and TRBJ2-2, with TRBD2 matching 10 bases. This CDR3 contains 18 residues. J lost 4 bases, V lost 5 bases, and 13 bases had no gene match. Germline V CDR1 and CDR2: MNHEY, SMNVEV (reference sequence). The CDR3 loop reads CASSPPGGAGGFTGELFF. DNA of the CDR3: TGTGCCAGCAGTCCGCCAGGCGGAGCGGGGGGGTTCACCGGGGAGCTGTTTTTT.

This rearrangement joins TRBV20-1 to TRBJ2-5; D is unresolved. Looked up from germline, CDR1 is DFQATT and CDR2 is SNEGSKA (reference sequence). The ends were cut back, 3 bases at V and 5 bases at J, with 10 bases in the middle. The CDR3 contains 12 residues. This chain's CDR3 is CSASAKSETQYF. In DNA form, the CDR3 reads TGCAGTGCTAGTGCTAAAAGCGAGACCCAGTACTTC.

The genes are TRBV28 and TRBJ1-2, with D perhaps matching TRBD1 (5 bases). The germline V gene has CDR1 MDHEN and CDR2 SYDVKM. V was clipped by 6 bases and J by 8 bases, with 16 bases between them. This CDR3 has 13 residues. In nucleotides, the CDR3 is TGTGCCAGCAGCCCGGGGGGACGAGAGGGCTACACCTTC. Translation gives CASSPGGREGYTF.

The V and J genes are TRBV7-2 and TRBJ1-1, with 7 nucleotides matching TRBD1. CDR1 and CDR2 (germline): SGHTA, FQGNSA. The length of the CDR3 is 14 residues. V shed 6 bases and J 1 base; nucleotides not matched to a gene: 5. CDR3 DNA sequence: TGTGCCAGCAGTGAGGGGGACAGGAACACTGAAGCTTTCTTT. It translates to CASSEGDRNTEAFF.

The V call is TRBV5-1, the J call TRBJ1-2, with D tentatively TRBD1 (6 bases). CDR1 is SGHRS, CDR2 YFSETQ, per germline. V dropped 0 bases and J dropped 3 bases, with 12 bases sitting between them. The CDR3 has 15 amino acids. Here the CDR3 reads CASSLDGQSHYGYTF. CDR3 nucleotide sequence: TGCGCCAGCAGCTTGGATGGACAGTCCCACTATGGCTACACCTTC.

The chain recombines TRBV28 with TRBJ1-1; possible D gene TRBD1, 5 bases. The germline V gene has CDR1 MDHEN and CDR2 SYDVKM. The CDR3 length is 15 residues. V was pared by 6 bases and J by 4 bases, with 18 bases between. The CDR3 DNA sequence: TGTGCCAGCAGGCCCGGGCGGGGCGCCTTCACTGAAGCTTTCTTT. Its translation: CASRPGRGAFTEAFF.

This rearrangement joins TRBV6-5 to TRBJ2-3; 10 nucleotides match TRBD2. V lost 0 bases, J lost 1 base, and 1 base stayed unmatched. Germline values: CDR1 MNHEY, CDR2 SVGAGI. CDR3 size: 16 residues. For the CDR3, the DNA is TGTGCCAGCAGTTACTCACTAGCGGGACGCACAGATACGCAGTATTTT. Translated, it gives CASSYSLAGRTDTQYF.